Here is one T cell receptor (beta chain) with its context. The data are from a study of blood T cell repertoires in COVID-19. As for the study in general: Both acute and convalescent COVID-19 samples were obtained from the United States, Italy and Spain. The cDNA or gDNA used as material had been derived from T cells, B-cell-depleted T cells, or PBMCs.

How the authors handled the data: Estimation of nucleated cell counts was performed using reference gene primer amplification. Clones were sequenced by immunoSEQ multiplex PCR, and TCRdb holds only the in-frame ones, with some missing. V, J and clone size reflect that table, while D and trimming were determined from the DNA. The data show 120,000 or so clones, about 80% seen once. This receptor was identified in a woman between 50 and 59 years old with acute or convalescent COVID-19. The sequenced material came from peripheral blood.

In DNA, the CDR3 is TGTGCCAGCAGCTTGGCAGGGAGGGGGAACACTGAAGCTTTCTTT. As protein: CASSLAGRGNTEAFF. The chain links TRBV7-3 to TRBJ1-1; D perhaps matches TRBD1 (5 bases). This CDR3 comprises 15 residues. V was pared by 3 bases and J by 1 base, with 12 bases between. Per germline, CDR1 SGHTA and CDR2 FQGTGA.